This T cell receptor (beta chain) was sequenced during a study of blood T cells in healthy people across ages. Turning to this clonotype: Its antigen remains unknown.

The authors ran a second PCR of about 7 to 12 cycles using a sample-barcoded 5' primer and a J-beta primer mix. TCRdb reprocessed the 5' RACE reads via MiXCR and lists one record per CDR3 protein. In the table there are 800,000 or so distinct CDR3 sequences, around 50% of which are singletons. Overall study results and limits: Unsorted PBMCs blocked a conclusive comparison of naive and antigen-experienced cells. Diversity figures based on one million T cells were deemed too low.

This CDR3 has 16 amino acids. From germline, CDR1 is MNHEY and CDR2 SMNVEV (reference sequence). The V and J ends lost 5 bases and 3 bases, in that order; junction bases with no gene match: 7. Each sample provided at least 5 micrograms of extracted total RNA. Material: blood. The TCR sequence derives from an older man in good health. The chain couples TRBV27 to TRBJ2-1; 10 nucleotides agree with TRBD2. The CDR3 region has the DNA TGTGCCAGCAGTGCTAGCGGGAGTAAGCTCTACAATGAGCAGTTCTTC. Its translation is CASSASGSKLYNEQFF.